This entry describes one T cell receptor (beta chain). The source of the sample is a study of OX40 agonist ivuxolimab in advanced cancers. Assay: immunoSEQ multiplex PCR; the TCRdb copy retains only in-frame clones and omits some. The table lists tens of thousands of clones, about nine tenths of them singletons, with around 0.44% in the top ten. Blood was sampled at baseline, cycle 4 day 1, and cycle 7 day 1. V was clipped by 5 bases and J by 0 bases, with 1 base between them. CDR3 length: 11 residues. Per germline, CDR1 KGHSY and CDR2 FQNENV. This material consisted of CD4+ or CD8+ T cells sorted from blood, taken in a trial of the OX40 agonist ivuxolimab. The rearrangement uses TRBV16 and TRBJ2-5; the D is unclear. The sequence was collected from an adult with an advanced solid tumor such as melanoma, head and neck, liver or kidney cancer. The CDR3: CASSYQETQYF. DNA of the CDR3: TGTGCCAGCAGCTACCAAGAGACCCAGTACTTC.